The 9 T cell receptor beta chains in this list originate from one sample, sequenced in a study of blood T cell repertoires in COVID-19 (dated by TCRdb to about 2020). The library was prepared using the immunoSEQ multiplex PCR assay. TCRdb mirrors the immuneACCESS table, restricted to in-frame sequences. Some clones are absent from its copies; in checked studies, under half trace to an unresolved V gene, and the reason for the others is unknown. In all, the sample holds about 200,000 clones, and 80% to 90% of those were seen once. Together, the top ten hold about 3.8% of the sample. The sequenced material came from PBMCs or T cells enriched from blood (not recorded which). The receptor source for this set is a woman between 40 and 55 years old with acute COVID-19.

The V and J genes are TRBV14 and TRBJ1-6, with 8 bases lining up with TRBD1. CDR1 SGHDN and CDR2 FVKESK come from the germline V gene. Unmatched junction bases numbered 8, after V lost 3 bases and J lost 4 bases. The CDR3 loop spans 17 amino acids. The CDR3 nucleotides are TGTGCCAGCAGCCAGCGAGACAGGGGAAAATATAATTCACCCCTCCACTTT. Residues: CASSQRDRGKYNSPLHF.

This clone occurred a few times. This rearrangement joins TRBV9 to TRBJ1-3; D possibly corresponds to TRBD1 (6 bases). V was trimmed by 4 bases and J by 3 bases, leaving 11 bases between them. Germline CDR1 SGDLS, CDR2 YYNGEE. There are 14 residues in the CDR3. The CDR3 nucleotides read TGTGCCAGCAGCCTACAGGGAGTTGGAAACACCATATATTTT. Residues: CASSLQGVGNTIYF. The whole variable domain, remainder taken from reference TRBV9 and TRBJ1-3, is DSGVTQTPKHLITATGQRVTLRCSPRSGDLSVYWYQQSLDQGLQFLIQYYNGEERAKGNILERFSAQQFPDLHSELNLSSLELGDSALYFCASSLQGVGNTIYFGEGSWLTVV.

The V call is TRBV4-1, the J call TRBJ2-7, with 8 bases identical to TRBD1. CDR3 length equals 14 residues. Trimming removed 0 bases from V and 4 bases from J; junction bases left unmatched: 2. The germline CDR1 and CDR2 sequences are MGHRA and YSYEKL. CDR3 protein: CASSQDRGRYEQYF. CDR3 nucleotide sequence: TGCGCCAGCAGCCAAGACAGGGGGCGGTACGAGCAGTACTTC.

The chain recombines TRBV6-5 with TRBJ1-5; D is perhaps TRBD1 (5 bases). Germline CDR1 reads MNHEY; CDR2 reads SVGAGI. The length of the CDR3 is 14 residues. V lost 2 bases to trimming and J lost 1 base, with 6 bases between them. CDR3 sequence reads: CASSYDRSNQPQHF. The CDR3 DNA is TGTGCCAGCAGTTACGACAGAAGCAATCAGCCCCAGCATTTT.

The V call is TRBV5-1, the J call TRBJ1-2; D call uncertain. Trimming removed 7 bases at V and 6 bases at J, with 16 bases between. The CDR3 totals 13 residues. Looked up from germline, CDR1 is SGHRS and CDR2 is YFSETQ. The CDR3 is CASRERESDGYTF. Here the CDR3 DNA reads TGCGCCAGCCGGGAGAGGGAATCGGATGGCTACACCTTC. Full variable domain (rest looked up from reference TRBV5-1 and TRBJ1-2): KAGVTQTPRYLIKTRGQQVTLSCSPISGHRSVSWYQQTPGQGLQFLFEYFSETQRNKGNFPGRFSGRQFSNSRSEMNVSTLELGDSALYLCASRERESDGYTFGSGTRLTVV.

J is TRBJ2-3 and V is TRBV6-5, with 13 bases lining up with TRBD2. Germline V CDR1 and CDR2: MNHEY, SVGAGI. The CDR3 totals 15 residues. V lost 6 bases and J lost 6; bases outside the gene matches: 6. The CDR3 loop reads CASRPGLAGSDTQYF. The CDR3 DNA reads TGTGCCAGCAGGCCGGGACTAGCGGGATCGGATACGCAGTATTTT.

The chain carries TRBV29-1 and TRBJ2-5; a possible D gene is TRBD2 (6 bases). Germline CDR1 SQVTM, CDR2 ANQGSEA. The CDR3 is 13 amino acids. Trimming pared 6 bases from V and 4 bases from J, leaving 15 bases between. CDR3 nucleotide sequence: TGCAGCGTGTCCCGGGGTAGCGGAGAGACCCAGTACTTC. This sequence encodes CSVSRGSGETQYF. Complete variable domain (other parts from reference TRBV29-1 and TRBJ2-5): SAVISQKPSRDICQRGTSLTIQCQVDSQVTMMFWYRQQPGQSLTLIATANQGSEATYESGFVIDKFPISRPNLTFSTLTVSNMSPEDSSIYLCSVSRGSGETQYFGPGTRLLVL.

The V gene is TRBV28, the J gene TRBJ2-7, with D uncertain. CDR1 MDHEN and CDR2 SYDVKM come from the germline V gene. The CDR3 loop spans 14 amino acids. V lost 6 bases and J 0 bases, leaving 12 bases between the germline ends. The CDR3 nucleotides read TGTGCCAGCAGGAATTCCGGGTCCTCCTACGAGCAGTACTTC. Residues: CASRNSGSSYEQYF.

The V and J genes are TRBV10-2 and TRBJ2-7, with D hard to call. Germline V gene lookup returns CDR1 WSHSY and CDR2 SAAADI. V lost 3 bases and J 3 bases, leaving 6 bases between the germline ends. CDR3 length: 12 residues. CDR3 DNA: TGCGCCAGCAGTGACCAGAACTACGAGCAGTACTTC. This codes for CASSDQNYEQYF.